The clone carrying this T cell receptor beta chain appeared once. Under the authors' procedure: Using reference gene primer amplification, nucleated cell counts were estimated. Only in-frame clones appear in the TCRdb table, and some are missing; sequencing was by immunoSEQ multiplex PCR. V and J calls and clone size are given by that table; D and trimming were obtained from the DNA. The sample has about half a million clones, approximately 85% seen once. This entry belongs to a study of blood T cell repertoires in COVID-19. The overall study: PBMCs, B-cell-depleted T cells, or T cells provided the cDNA or gDNA that made up the material.

Deletions cut 5 bases from V and 0 bases from J, with 11 bases between. Germline V gene data show CDR1 as MDHEN and CDR2 as SYDVKM. There are 15 residues in the CDR3. The chain carries TRBV28 and TRBJ1-3; no clear D. The origin of this receptor is a human donor in a cohort sampled during active COVID-19. Sequenced: peripheral blood. CDR3 DNA: TGTGCCAGCAGTGCGGCGTATTCCTCTGGAAACACCATATATTTT. Translating it yields CASSAAYSSGNTIYF.